Listed below are T cell receptor beta chains from one sample, sequenced in a study of Graves' ophthalmopathy and Graves' hyperthyroidism. TCRdb recomputed calls from the multiplex PCR reads with MiXCR, one row per CDR3 protein. This sample has under 350,000 distinct CDR3 sequences, with 17% found just once. The sequenced sample was peripheral blood. These receptors were collected from an adult man with Graves' ophthalmopathy. Each CDR3 is given with its conserved first and last residue. D genes are given only for firm matches. Part of the rows lack a size; the others show once, few, many or a class for expanded clones.

CDR3 length: 14
D gene: -
J gene: TRBJ1-1
V gene: TRBV28
clone size: many
CDR3 protein: CASSFEGMNTEAFF
CDR3 DNA: TGTGCCAGCAGTTTTGAAGGCATGAACACTGAAGCTTTCTTT

CDR3 length: 15
D gene: -
J gene: TRBJ2-2
V gene: TRBV12-3/TRBV12-4
clone size: many
CDR3 protein: CASSFTLTNTGELFF
CDR3 DNA: TGTGCCAGCAGTTTTACACTTACGAACACCGGGGAGCTGTTTTTT

CDR3 length: 13
D gene: -
J gene: TRBJ1-1
V gene: TRBV6-1
clone size: many
CDR3 protein: CASRPTGLTEAFF
CDR3 DNA: TGTGCCAGCAGGCCGACAGGATTGACTGAAGCTTTCTTT

CDR3 length: 14
D gene: -
J gene: TRBJ2-7
V gene: TRBV6-1
clone size: -
CDR3 protein: CASSGLWGLGEQYF
CDR3 DNA: TGTGCCAGCAGTGGCTTGTGGGGCCTGGGGGAGCAGTACTTC

CDR3 length: 16
D gene: TRBD2
J gene: TRBJ2-7
V gene: TRBV6-1
clone size: many
CDR3 protein: CASSTYRGLAVYEQYF
CDR3 DNA: TGTGCCAGCAGTACGTACCGCGGACTAGCGGTCTACGAGCAGTACTTC

CDR3 length: 16
D gene: -
J gene: TRBJ2-2
V gene: TRBV7-8
clone size: many
CDR3 protein: CASSSTPGGNTGELFF
CDR3 DNA: TGTGCCAGCAGCTCGACCCCCGGGGGAAACACCGGGGAGCTGTTTTTT

CDR3 length: 12
D gene: -
J gene: TRBJ1-6
V gene: TRBV12-3/TRBV12-4
clone size: many
CDR3 protein: CASILDSGPLHF
CDR3 DNA: TGTGCCAGCATTCTGGACAGTGGACCCCTCCACTTT

CDR3 length: 14
D gene: -
J gene: TRBJ2-5
V gene: TRBV12-3/TRBV12-4
clone size: many
CDR3 protein: CASKLSGLQETQYF
CDR3 DNA: TGTGCCAGCAAGCTTAGCGGACTCCAAGAGACCCAGTACTTC

CDR3 length: 12
D gene: -
J gene: TRBJ2-5
V gene: TRBV29-1
clone size: many
CDR3 protein: CSTRGVEETQYF
CDR3 DNA: TGCAGCACCCGTGGAGTGGAAGAGACCCAGTACTTC

CDR3 length: 13
D gene: -
J gene: TRBJ2-7
V gene: TRBV20-1
clone size: many
CDR3 protein: CSVQKPPWGEQYF
CDR3 DNA: TGCAGTGTGCAGAAGCCCCCGTGGGGTGAGCAGTACTTC

CDR3 length: 15
D gene: TRBD2
J gene: TRBJ2-5
V gene: TRBV28
clone size: few
CDR3 protein: CASSLTLAGGGTQYF
CDR3 DNA: TGTGCCAGCAGTTTAACACTAGCGGGAGGTGGGACCCAGTACTTC

CDR3 length: 12
D gene: -
J gene: TRBJ1-1
V gene: TRBV6-1
clone size: -
CDR3 protein: CASAGWNTEAFF
CDR3 DNA: TGTGCCAGTGCTGGGTGGAACACTGAAGCTTTCTTT

CDR3 length: 16
D gene: -
J gene: TRBJ1-3
V gene: TRBV24-1
clone size: many
CDR3 protein: CATSDPGGGFGNTIYF
CDR3 DNA: TGTGCCACCAGTGATCCGGGGGGGGGGTTTGGAAACACCATATATTTT

CDR3 length: 18
D gene: -
J gene: TRBJ1-2
V gene: TRBV9
clone size: few
CDR3 protein: CASSVASAEKRHLYGYTF
CDR3 DNA: TGTGCCAGCAGCGTAGCATCGGCGGAAAAAAGACACCTCTATGGCTACACCTTC

CDR3 length: 13
D gene: -
J gene: TRBJ1-2
V gene: TRBV30
clone size: many
CDR3 protein: CAWKTEKLQGYTF
CDR3 DNA: TGTGCCTGGAAAACGGAGAAGCTACAAGGCTACACCTTC